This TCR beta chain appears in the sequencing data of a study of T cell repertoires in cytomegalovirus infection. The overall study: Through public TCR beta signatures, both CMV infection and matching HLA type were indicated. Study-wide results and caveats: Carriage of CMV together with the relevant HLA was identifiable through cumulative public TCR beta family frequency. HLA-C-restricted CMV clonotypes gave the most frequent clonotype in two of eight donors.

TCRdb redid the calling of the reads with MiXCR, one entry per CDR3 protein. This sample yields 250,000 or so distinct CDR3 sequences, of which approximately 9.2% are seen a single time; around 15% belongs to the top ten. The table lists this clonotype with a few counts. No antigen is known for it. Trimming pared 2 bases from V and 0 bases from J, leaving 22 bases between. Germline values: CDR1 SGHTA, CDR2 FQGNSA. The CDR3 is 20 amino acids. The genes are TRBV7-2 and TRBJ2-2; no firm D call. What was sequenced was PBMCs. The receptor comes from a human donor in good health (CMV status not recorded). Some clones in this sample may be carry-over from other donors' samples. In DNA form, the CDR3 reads TGTGCCAGCAGCTTAACCGGGCCTAGAGACCGCTTGACGAACACCGGGGAGCTGTTTTTT. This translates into CASSLTGPRDRLTNTGELFF.